This entry is about one TCR beta chain. With a J-beta primer mix and a sample-barcoded 5' primer, a second PCR ran about 6 to 11 cycles. Each sample provided no less than 2.5 million CDR3-containing paired-end reads. A single record per CDR3 protein comes from TCRdb applying MiXCR to the 5' RACE reads. This sample has nearly 1 million distinct CDR3 sequences; roughly 50% occur once, and the top ten carry about 22%. The V end lost 3 bases, the J end lost 9 bases, and 12 bases lay between the germline ends. CDR3 size: 14 residues. The data belong to a study of blood T cells in healthy people across ages.

V usage is TRBV12-3 or TRBV12-4 and J usage is TRBJ1-6; TRBD1 is a possible D gene (5 bases). The TCR was taken from a woman aged 60-75 years in good health. Sequenced sample: blood. CDR3 nucleotide sequence: TGTGCCAGCAGTTTGGGCGTGGGGGGTTCACCCCTCCACTTT. This codes for CASSLGVGGSPLHF.